One and the same sample provided the 6 T cell receptor beta chains below, sequenced in a study of identical twins listed by TCRdb under 2016. The method behind the library was 5' RACE. Instrument on record: Illumina HiSeq 2000. TCRdb reworked the public reads: Q25 trimming with fastp, MiXCR clone assembly, productive beta chains retained. CDR3 protein duplicates are merged, each entry listing the most common genes and DNA. Counted in this sample were approximately 1.8 million distinct CDR3 sequences; around a third of them appeared once. The top ten clonotypes cover over 0.25% of the sample. Sequencing was done on a sample of cord blood. Source of these receptors: a newborn girl in good health.

This clonotype appeared a few times. The V and J genes are TRBV2 and TRBJ2-6; a weak D match, TRBD1 (6 bases). V lost 8 bases and J lost 4, with 15 bases in between. Germline CDR1 and CDR2: SNHLY and FYNNEI. CDR3 length: 15 amino acids. The CDR3, as DNA: TGTGCCAGCGACTATACAGGGTCCGGGGCCAACGTCCTGACTTTC. This encodes CASDYTGSGANVLTF.

The genes are TRBV30 and TRBJ2-1, with TRBD2 matching over 8 bases. Germline-derived CDR1 and CDR2 are GTSNPN and SVGIG (reference sequence). V lost 6 bases, J lost 11 bases, and 12 bases stayed unmatched. The CDR3 has 13 residues. CDR3 protein: CACSPGGAFQQFF. In DNA, the CDR3 is TGTGCCTGTTCACCCGGGGGGGCCTTTCAGCAGTTCTTC.

This clonotype was found many times. The chain recombines TRBV7-8 with TRBJ2-4; 7 bases map to TRBD1. The closer fit of TRBJ2-7 to the DNA end suggests the J call may be wrong. Germline CDR1 reads SGHVS; CDR2 reads FQNEAQ. CDR3 size: 14 residues. CDR3 nucleotide sequence: TGTGCCAGCAGCCTCCGGGACAGATCCTACGAGCAGTACTTC. It codes for CASSLRDRSYEQYF.

This clonotype has a handful of counts. The chain couples TRBV28 to TRBJ2-5; the D gene is possibly TRBD2 (7 bases). V was trimmed by 2 bases and J by 5 bases, leaving 12 bases between them. Germline V gene sequence: CDR1 MDHEN, CDR2 SYDVKM. The CDR3 sequence is 14 residues long. This chain's CDR3 is CASSLIGGQETQYF. In nucleotides, the CDR3 is TGTGCCAGCAGTTTAATCGGGGGGCAGGAGACCCAGTACTTC.

Note on this clonotype: The junction departs from the called germline gene at one end, perhaps through a read error. The CDR3 is CTSSQGPKTYEQYF. CDR3 in DNA: TGTACCAGCAGCCAAGGTCCCAAAACCTACGAGCAGTACTTC. V is TRBV3-1 and J is TRBJ2-7; D is unresolved. The CDR3 has 14 residues. Germline CDR1 and CDR2: LGHDT and YNNKEL (reference sequence).

Only a few counts were recorded for this clonotype. V and J are TRBV20-1 and TRBJ2-1; unclear D gene. This CDR3 comprises 11 residues. V shed 6 bases and J shed 8 bases, with 11 bases lying between them. CDR1 and CDR2 from the germline V gene are DFQATT and SNEGSKA (reference sequence). CDR3 sequence: CSAPPFDEQFF. DNA of the CDR3: TGCAGTGCGCCTCCCTTTGATGAGCAGTTCTTC.